The 13 T cell receptor beta chains below were found in one sample sequenced in a study of T cells in Graves' hyperthyroidism and ophthalmopathy (dated by TCRdb to about 2019). Receptors were amplified or captured by multiplex PCR. This sample was sequenced with an Illumina HiSeq 2000. The TCR beta CDR3 regions were amplified from the RNA transcripts. For the first round of RT-PCR on the TCR CDR3, the HTBI primer set was used together with the Qiagen OneStep RT-PCR kit. The public reads were run again by TCRdb, first through fastp at Q25 and then through MiXCR, and only productive beta chains were kept. Each entry is one CDR3 protein sequence, shown with its most common DNA and genes. The sample records more than 500,000 distinct CDR3 sequences, about 15% of which are singletons. 4.3% of the sample belongs to the ten largest clones. The sample was blood. The origin of the receptors is a woman aged 40-49 years with Graves' ophthalmopathy.

This clonotype showed up many times. The chain recombines TRBV7-2 with TRBJ1-1; no reliable D call. CDR3 length: 14 residues. Between the trimmed V and J ends, which lost 2 bases and 8 bases, there was a span of 15 bases. Germline-derived CDR1 and CDR2 are SGHTA and FQGNSA. CDR3 residues: CASSLQILSSEAFF. The CDR3 coding sequence is TGTGCCAGCAGCTTACAAATACTCTCCTCGGAAGCTTTCTTT.

The chain uses TRBV12-3 or TRBV12-4 and TRBJ1-1, with no clear D. The CDR3 length is 15 residues. V lost 3 bases, J lost 2 bases, and 13 bases lay in between. CDR3 region: CASSFLTEKNTEAFF. In nucleotides, the CDR3 is TGTGCCAGCAGTTTCCTGACGGAAAAAAACACTGAAGCTTTCTTT.

This clonotype showed up many times. This chain connects TRBV5-1 to TRBJ2-7, with D possibly being TRBD1 or TRBD2 (5 bases each). Germline CDR1 and CDR2: SGHRS and YFSETQ. CDR3 length equals 14 residues. V was shortened by 4 bases and J by 5 bases, with 16 bases between the two germline ends. In nucleotides, the CDR3 is TGCGCCAGCAGCCCAGCCGGGACCCCCCACGAGCAGTACTTC. This translates into CASSPAGTPHEQYF.

CDR3 sequence (DNA): TGCAGTGCTAGGATCGACAGGGTGTGGAATCAGCCCCAGCATTTT. Translated, it gives CSARIDRVWNQPQHF. The chain has TRBV20-1 and TRBJ1-5, with TRBD1 matching 7 bases. The CDR3 extends over 15 amino acids. Germline CDR1 and CDR2: DFQATT and SNEGSKA (reference sequence). Trimming cost V 3 bases and J 4 bases; bases outside gene matches: 9.

This clonotype has at least ten counts. The chain recombines TRBV27 with TRBJ1-2; D not resolved. Germline V gene sequence: CDR1 MNHEY, CDR2 SMNVEV (reference sequence). The V end was cut by 3 bases, the J end by 2 bases, with 10 bases between. The length of the CDR3 is 14 residues. CDR3 DNA: TGTGCCAGCAGTTTTCTCGGGAGGAACTATGGCTACACCTTC. Translation: CASSFLGRNYGYTF.

This clonotype has at least ten counts. The chain combines TRBV6-1 with TRBJ1-1; perhaps TRBD1 as D (6 bases). CDR3 length: 13 residues. Trimming pared 8 bases from V and 0 bases from J, leaving 10 bases between. Germline V gene sequence: CDR1 MNHNS, CDR2 SASEGT. The DNA for the CDR3 is TGTGCCAGCGCCAGGGGTCTGAACACTGAAGCTTTCTTT. Residues: CASARGLNTEAFF.

This clonotype was counted between two and nine times. This may be a read error, as it is one base from a much larger clone. CDR3 DNA: TGTGCCAGCAGCAGGGACTTCCCGAACACCGGGGAGCTGTTTTTT. Translated: CASSRDFPNTGELFF. V is TRBV7-9 and J is TRBJ2-2; possibly TRBD2 for D (6 bases). This CDR3 contains 15 residues. Germline CDR1 and CDR2: SEHNR and FQNEAQ (reference sequence). The V end lost 5 bases, the J end lost 0 bases, and 10 bases lay between the germline ends.

Regarding this clonotype: This may be a read error: a much more frequent sequence differs by one nucleotide. The chain employs TRBV27 and TRBJ2-4; D remains unclear. CDR1 is MNHEY, CDR2 SMNVEV, per germline (reference sequence). The CDR3 has 14 amino acids. CDR3 residues: CVSSLSLAKNIQYF. Written as DNA, the CDR3 is TGTGTCAGCAGTTTATCTCTAGCCAAAAACATTCAGTACTTC.

This clonotype showed up many times. This rearrangement joins TRBV20-1 to TRBJ2-6; 8 bases line up with TRBD2. V lost 3 bases, J lost 2 bases, and 6 bases stayed unmatched. The CDR3 has 16 amino acids. Germline V lookup: CDR1 DFQATT, CDR2 SNEGSKA (reference sequence). The DNA for the CDR3 is TGCAGTGCTAGGTCTCTAGCGGGCCCTGGGGCCAACGTCCTGACTTTC. Its translation: CSARSLAGPGANVLTF.

This clonotype was seen ten or more times. This rearrangement joins TRBV6-5 to TRBJ1-1, with 8 bases lining up with TRBD1. V was clipped by 6 bases and J by 3 bases; unmatched bases: 3. CDR1 and CDR2 from the germline V gene are MNHEY and SVGAGI. CDR3 size: 13 residues. The CDR3 loop reads CASRIQGDTEAFF. CDR3 bases: TGTGCCAGCAGAATACAGGGGGACACTGAAGCTTTCTTT.

The CDR3 nucleotides are TGTGCCAGTAGTATTACGGGGGGCGCTGGCTACACCTTC. Protein product: CASSITGGAGYTF. V is TRBV19 and J is TRBJ1-2; TRBD1 might be the D (6 bases). Germline V gene lookup returns CDR1 LNHDA and CDR2 SQIVND (reference sequence). V lost 3 bases to trimming and J lost 7 bases, with 12 bases between them. The CDR3 is made up of 13 amino acids.

In its sample, this clonotype was seen many times. The chain combines TRBV6-1 with TRBJ1-2, with a tentative D call TRBD1 (5 bases). The germline V and J ends were trimmed by 1 base and 3 bases, with 9 bases remaining between them. The CDR3 length is 14 residues. Looked up from germline, CDR1 is MNHNS and CDR2 is SASEGT. CDR3: CASSEVARDYGYTF. The DNA of the CDR3 is TGTGCCAGCAGTGAAGTAGCCAGGGACTATGGCTACACCTTC.

This clonotype was seen at least ten times. V and J are TRBV20-1 and TRBJ2-7, with 14 nucleotides matching TRBD2. Germline V gene data show CDR1 as DFQATT and CDR2 as SNEGSKA (reference sequence). V lost 3 bases, J lost 3 bases, and 4 bases stayed unmatched. This CDR3 region has 15 residues. CDR3 nucleotide sequence: TGCAGTGCTAGCCCGGGACTAGCGGGAGACTACGAGCAGTACTTC. Encoded protein: CSASPGLAGDYEQYF.